The rows below give T cell receptor beta chains drawn from one sample of a study of shared clonotypes between healthy human individuals. Profiled with immunoSEQ multiplex PCR; TCRdb holds only in-frame clones, not every one. The sample lists roughly 650,000 clones, approximately 97% seen once, with around 0.06% in the top ten. The sequencing input was naive CD4+ T cells sorted from blood. These TCRs come from a woman aged 30 to 39 in good health. Both conserved end residues are part of each CDR3. The D gene is left open where the match is weak.

>-|TRBV19|TRBJ1-1
TGTGCCAGCAGAGCTACCGTGAACACTGAAGCTTTCTTT
CASRATVNTEAFF
>-|TRBV30|TRBJ1-4
TGTGCCTGGAGTTTTACAGGGTTGGGGGAAAAACTGTTTTTT
CAWSFTGLGEKLFF
>TRBD2|TRBV7-9|TRBJ2-1
TGTGCCAGCAACCAAGCGGGAGGGCCCTACAATGAGCAGTTCTTC
CASNQAGGPYNEQFF
>-|TRBV2|TRBJ2-1
TGTGCCACCTTACCGGACACCGACTACAATGAGCAGTTCTTC
CATLPDTDYNEQFF
>TRBD2|TRBV28|TRBJ2-5
TGTGCCAGCAGAGGACTAGCGGGAGTGTGGATCCAAGAGACCCAGTACTTC
CASRGLAGVWIQETQYF
>-|TRBV28|TRBJ2-2
TGTGCCAGCAGTTTTGGGACACTGAACACCGGGGAGCTGTTTTTT
CASSFGTLNTGELFF
>-|TRBV5-1|TRBJ2-2
TGCGCCAGCAGCCGCCACGGGGAGCACACCGGGGAGCTGTTTTTT
CASSRHGEHTGELFF
>-|TRBV27|TRBJ1-4
TGTGCCAGCAGTTTGAGGACCGGCAGCACTAATGAAAAACTGTTTTTT
CASSLRTGSTNEKLFF
>TRBD1|TRBV28|TRBJ2-7
TGTGCCAGCAGTTCGGGACAGCACTACGAGCAGTACTTC
CASSSGQHYEQYF
>-|TRBV19|TRBJ1-3
TGTGCCAGTAGACCAGGGAGATCTGGAAACACCATATATTTT
CASRPGRSGNTIYF
>-|TRBV28|TRBJ2-7
TGTGCCAGCAGTCGAGCAGCGAACGAGCAGTACTTC
CASSRAANEQYF
>-|TRBV28|TRBJ1-3
TGTGCCAGCAGTTTTTCGTTTGGGGTCTCCGGAAACACCATATATTTT
CASSFSFGVSGNTIYF
>-|TRBV6-6|TRBJ1-6
TGTGCCAGCGGGAAACGATCTCTGATCTCACCCCTCCACTTT
CASGKRSLISPLHF
>-|TRBV28|TRBJ2-7
TGTGCCAGCAGCGGACAGATCTACGAGCAGTACTTC
CASSGQIYEQYF
>TRBD1|TRBV6-1|TRBJ1-1
TGTGCTCAGCTAACCAGGGGGCTTCGTGAAGCTTTCTTT
CAQLTRGLREAFF
>-|TRBV2|TRBJ2-7
TGTGCCAGCGCCGGGTCCTCCTACGAGCAGTACTTC
CASAGSSYEQYF
>TRBD1|TRBV6-4|TRBJ1-1
TGTGCCAGCCGGAGTCAGGGGGAGGGCACTGAAGCTTTCTTT
CASRSQGEGTEAFF
>-|TRBV29-1|TRBJ2-7
TGCAGCGTGGGGCCACAGAAATACGAGCAGTACTTC
CSVGPQKYEQYF
>-|TRBV7-6|TRBJ1-4
TGTGCCAGCAGCTTAGGGAGGCAGGCTAATGAAAAACTGTTTTTT
CASSLGRQANEKLFF
>-|TRBV5-1|TRBJ2-3
TGCGCCAGCAGCCCGGGGTCAGGGGTCCCAGATACGCAGTATTTT
CASSPGSGVPDTQYF
>-|TRBV18|TRBJ1-1
TGTGCCAGCTCACCGGACAGCATGAACACTGAAGCTTTCTTT
CASSPDSMNTEAFF
>-|TRBV28|TRBJ2-7
TGTGCCAGCAGGTCACCGGGACACGGCTTATACTTC
CASRSPGHGLYF
>-|TRBV6-1|TRBJ2-5
TGTGCCAGCAGGCCCCACGGGAAGACCCAGTACTTC
CASRPHGKTQYF
>TRBD1|TRBV9|TRBJ2-7
TGTGCCAGCAGCGCCCATCCGGGACAGGGAAGCTACGAGCAGTACTTC
CASSAHPGQGSYEQYF